The clone carrying this T cell receptor (beta chain) was detected once. One junction end does not reproduce the germline sequence, and a read error may be involved. The repertoire was sequenced with immunoSEQ multiplex PCR; TCRdb's copy has only in-frame clones and lacks some. This table has approximately 340,000 clones, 91% appearing once. This entry belongs to a study of blood T cell repertoires in COVID-19. Sequences were obtained from PBMCs or T cells enriched from blood (not recorded which). The receptor comes from a woman aged 35 to 49 who had been exposed to COVID-19.

CDR3 in DNA: TGTGCCAGCACCCCAAGGACTAGATCTTACAGTGAGCAGTTCTTC. Translated: CASTPRTRSYSEQFF. The chain employs TRBV6-2 or TRBV6-3 and TRBJ2-1; TRBD2 aligns across 7 bases. Germline CDR1 and CDR2: MNHEY and SVGEGT. CDR3 size: 15 residues.